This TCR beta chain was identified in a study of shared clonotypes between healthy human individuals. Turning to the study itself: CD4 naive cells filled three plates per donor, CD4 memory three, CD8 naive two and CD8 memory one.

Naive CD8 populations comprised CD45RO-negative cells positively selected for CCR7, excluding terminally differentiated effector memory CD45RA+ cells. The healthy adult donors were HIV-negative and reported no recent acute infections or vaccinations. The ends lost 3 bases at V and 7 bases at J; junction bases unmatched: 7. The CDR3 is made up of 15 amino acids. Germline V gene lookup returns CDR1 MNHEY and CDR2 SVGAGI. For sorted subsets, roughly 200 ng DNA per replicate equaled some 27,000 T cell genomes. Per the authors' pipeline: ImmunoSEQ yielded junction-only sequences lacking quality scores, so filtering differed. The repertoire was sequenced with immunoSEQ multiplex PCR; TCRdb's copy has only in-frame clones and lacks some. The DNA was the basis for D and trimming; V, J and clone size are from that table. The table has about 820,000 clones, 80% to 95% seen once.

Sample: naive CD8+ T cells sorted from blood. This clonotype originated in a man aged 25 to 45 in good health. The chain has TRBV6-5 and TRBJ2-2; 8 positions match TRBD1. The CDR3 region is CASSYGQGAVGELFF. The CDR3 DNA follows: TGTGCCAGCAGTTATGGGCAGGGGGCGGTCGGGGAGCTGTTTTTT.